What follows are 6 T cell receptor beta chains derived from one specimen sequenced in a study of blood T cell repertoires in COVID-19. TCRdb keeps only in-frame clones here, not all; method: immunoSEQ multiplex PCR. Counted here are approximately 200,000 clones, approximately 90% occurring once; the ten biggest clones make up roughly a tenth. The specimen was PBMCs or T cells enriched from blood (not recorded which). The receptors originated from a man aged 30 to 45 who had recovered from COVID-19.

This clone was counted between two and nine times. The chain uses TRBV24-1 and TRBJ1-1; 7 nucleotides agree with TRBD1. The V gene's germline CDR1 is KGHDR and CDR2 SFDVKD. The CDR3 is 13 residues long. After removal of 7 bases from V and 0 bases from J, the junction contained 1 base not matched to a gene. The CDR3 coding sequence is TGTGCCACCAGACAGGGGCTGAACACTGAAGCTTTCTTT. Its protein product is CATRQGLNTEAFF.

The rearrangement joins TRBV4-1 to TRBJ1-1; maybe TRBD1 (5 bases). This CDR3 comprises 16 residues. Trimming removed 2 bases from V and 0 bases from J, with 13 bases in between. Germline values: CDR1 MGHRA, CDR2 YSYEKL. As DNA, the CDR3 is TGCGCCAGCAGCCAAACGACAGTAATAATGAACACTGAAGCTTTCTTT. It yields the protein CASSQTTVIMNTEAFF.

This chain connects TRBV5-1 to TRBJ1-6, with D tentatively TRBD1 (5 bases). The CDR3 runs to 14 residues. In germline, CDR1 is SGHRS, CDR2 YFSETQ. V was pared by 4 bases and J by 7 bases, with 12 bases between. CDR3 sequence reads: CASSLGLGNSPLHF. The DNA of the CDR3 is TGCGCCAGCAGCCTGGGACTCGGGAATTCACCCCTCCACTTT.

The chain carries TRBV28 and TRBJ1-2; D uncertain. This CDR3 contains 11 residues. V shed 5 bases and J shed 4 bases, with 5 bases lying between them. Germline assignment: CDR1 MDHEN and CDR2 SYDVKM. CDR3 residues: CASSAFYGYTF. The CDR3 DNA follows: TGTGCCAGCAGTGCGTTCTATGGCTACACCTTC.

J is TRBJ2-5 and V is TRBV30; 8 bases map to TRBD2. The CDR3 contains 15 residues. Trimming at V came to 2 bases and at J to 5 bases, leaving 10 bases not matched to a gene. In germline, CDR1 is GTSNPN, CDR2 SVGIG (reference sequence). CDR3 in amino acids: CAWSPKVAGPETQYF. CDR3 coding DNA: TGTGCCTGGAGTCCCAAGGTAGCGGGACCGGAGACCCAGTACTTC.

V gene TRBV6-5 combines with J gene TRBJ2-7; 7 positions match TRBD1. Germline assignment: CDR1 MNHEY and CDR2 SVGAGI. J was trimmed by 2 bases and V by 6 bases; bases with no gene match: 10. CDR3 length equals 15 residues. The CDR3 coding sequence is TGTGCCAGCAGCCGCAAAAGACAGGGCACCTACGAGCAGTACTTC. As protein: CASSRKRQGTYEQYF.